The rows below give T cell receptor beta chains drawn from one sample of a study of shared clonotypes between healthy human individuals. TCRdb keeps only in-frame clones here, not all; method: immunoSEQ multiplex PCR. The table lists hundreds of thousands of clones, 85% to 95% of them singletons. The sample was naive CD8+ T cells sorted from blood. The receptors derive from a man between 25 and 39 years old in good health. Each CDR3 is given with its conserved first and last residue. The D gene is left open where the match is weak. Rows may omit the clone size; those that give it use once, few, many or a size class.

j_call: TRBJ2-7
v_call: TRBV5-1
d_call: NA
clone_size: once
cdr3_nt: TGCGCCAGCAGCTTGTCGTTCGACGGGGGCGTTGTGCAATACGAGCAGTACTTC
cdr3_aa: CASSLSFDGGVVQYEQYF

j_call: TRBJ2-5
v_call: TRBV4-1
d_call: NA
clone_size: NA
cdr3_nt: TGCGCCAGCAGCCAAGATGAGGTCGACCAAGAGACCCAGTACTTC
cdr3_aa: CASSQDEVDQETQYF

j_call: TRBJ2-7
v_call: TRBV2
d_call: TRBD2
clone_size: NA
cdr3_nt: TGTGCCAGCAGTGAACGACTAGCGAAAGCCTACGAGCAGTACTTC
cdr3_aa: CASSERLAKAYEQYF

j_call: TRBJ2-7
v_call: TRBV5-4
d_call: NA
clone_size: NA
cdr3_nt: TGTGCCAGCAGCTCAACGGGGGAAACCTACGAGCAGTACTTC
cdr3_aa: CASSSTGETYEQYF

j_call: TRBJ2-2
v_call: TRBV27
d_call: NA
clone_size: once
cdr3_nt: TGTGCCAGCAGTCCCCTTATCGGGGGTTATACCGGGGAGCTGTTTTTT
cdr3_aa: CASSPLIGGYTGELFF

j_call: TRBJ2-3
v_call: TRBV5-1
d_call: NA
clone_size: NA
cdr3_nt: TGCGCCAGCAGCTTCAGGGGCACGGGAGATACGCAGTATTTT
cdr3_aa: CASSFRGTGDTQYF

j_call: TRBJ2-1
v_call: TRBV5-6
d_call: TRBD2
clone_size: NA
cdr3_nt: TGTGCCAGCAGCTTAGCGGGAGAGAAGTTCTTC
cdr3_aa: CASSLAGEKFF

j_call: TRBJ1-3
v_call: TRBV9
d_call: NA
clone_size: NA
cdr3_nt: TGTGCCAGCAGCGGCGATGGAAACACCATATATTTT
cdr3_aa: CASSGDGNTIYF

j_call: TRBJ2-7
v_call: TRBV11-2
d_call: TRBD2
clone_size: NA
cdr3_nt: TGTGCCAGCAGCCCACCACGAGGGACTAGCGAAACCTACGAGCAGTACTTC
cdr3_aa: CASSPPRGTSETYEQYF

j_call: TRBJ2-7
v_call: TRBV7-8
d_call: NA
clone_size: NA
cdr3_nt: TGTGCCAGCAGCTCCACAGGGACTCTAGGAGGGAAAAGCTCCTACGAGCAGTACTTC
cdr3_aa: CASSSTGTLGGKSSYEQYF

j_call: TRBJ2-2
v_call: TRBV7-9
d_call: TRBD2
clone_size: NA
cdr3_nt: TGTGCCAGCAGCCGGACTAGCGGGAACACCGGGGAGCTGTTTTTT
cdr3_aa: CASSRTSGNTGELFF

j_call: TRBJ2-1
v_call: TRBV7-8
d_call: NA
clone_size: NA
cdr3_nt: TGTGCCAGCAGCTTTCCGGGGGACAATGAGCAGTTCTTC
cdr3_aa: CASSFPGDNEQFF

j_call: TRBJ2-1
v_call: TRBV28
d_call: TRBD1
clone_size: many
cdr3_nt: TGTGCCAGCAGTTTATTATCCGGACAGGAGAACAATGAGCAGTTCTTC
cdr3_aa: CASSLLSGQENNEQFF

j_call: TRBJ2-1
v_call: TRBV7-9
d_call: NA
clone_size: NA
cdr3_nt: TGTGCCAGCAGTCAAGACGGTAGCTCCTACAATGAGCAGTTCTTC
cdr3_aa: CASSQDGSSYNEQFF

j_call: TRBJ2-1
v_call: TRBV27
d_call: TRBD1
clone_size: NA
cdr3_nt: TGTGCCAGCAGTCGGTTCTTGGACAGGGATGAGGGGGTTGAGCAGTTCTTC
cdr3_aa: CASSRFLDRDEGVEQFF

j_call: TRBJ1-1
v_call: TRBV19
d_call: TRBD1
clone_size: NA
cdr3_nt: TGTGCCAGTAGTTTAAACAGGGGACAACCTGAAGCTTTCTTT
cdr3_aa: CASSLNRGQPEAFF

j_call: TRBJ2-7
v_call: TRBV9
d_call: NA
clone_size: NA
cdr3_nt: TGTGCCAGCAGCTCTAACTACGAGCAGTACTTC
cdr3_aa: CASSSNYEQYF

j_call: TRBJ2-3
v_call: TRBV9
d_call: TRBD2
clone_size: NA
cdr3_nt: TGTGCCAGCAGCGTTAGCCTAGCGGGAGGCATTAGCACAGATACGCAGTATTTT
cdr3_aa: CASSVSLAGGISTDTQYF

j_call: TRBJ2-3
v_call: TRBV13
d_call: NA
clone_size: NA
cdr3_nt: TGTGCCAGCAGCCCAATATCGGTGACAGGGACTGATACGGCTTTAACAGATACGCAGTATTTT
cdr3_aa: CASSPISVTGTDTALTDTQYF

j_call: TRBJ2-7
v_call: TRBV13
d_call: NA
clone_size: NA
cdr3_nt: TGTGCCAGCAGCTTAGGGCTAGCTCCCGAGCAGTACTTC
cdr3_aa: CASSLGLAPEQYF

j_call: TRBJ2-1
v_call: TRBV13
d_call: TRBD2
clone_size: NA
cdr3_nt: TGTGCCAGCAGCTCCTGGACTAGCGGGAGGGGTTACAATGAGCAGTTCTTC
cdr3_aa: CASSSWTSGRGYNEQFF

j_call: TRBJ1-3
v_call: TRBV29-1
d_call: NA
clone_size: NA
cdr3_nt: TGCAGCGTTGAAGATCGGTCTAGTAGAAACACCATATATTTT
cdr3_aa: CSVEDRSSRNTIYF

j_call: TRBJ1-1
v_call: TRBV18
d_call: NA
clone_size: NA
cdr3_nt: TGTGCCAGCTCACCACCCCGGGGAGGATCGATGAACACTGAAGCTTTCTTT
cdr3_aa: CASSPPRGGSMNTEAFF

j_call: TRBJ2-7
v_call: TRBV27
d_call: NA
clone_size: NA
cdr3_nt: TGTGCCAGCAGTTCAACTAGCTCCTACGAGCAGTACTTC
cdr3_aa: CASSSTSSYEQYF

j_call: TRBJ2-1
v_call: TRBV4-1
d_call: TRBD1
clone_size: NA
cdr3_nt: TGCGCCAGCAGCTTTGACAGGGGGCTCAACAATGAGCAGTTCTTC
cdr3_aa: CASSFDRGLNNEQFF

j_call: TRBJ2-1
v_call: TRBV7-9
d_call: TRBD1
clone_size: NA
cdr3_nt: TGTGCCAGCAGCTCCGGACAGGATGAGCAGTTCTTC
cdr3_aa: CASSSGQDEQFF

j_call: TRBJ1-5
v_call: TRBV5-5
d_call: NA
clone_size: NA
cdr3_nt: TGTGCCAGCAGCTTGGTAGGGGCAGGGAATCAGCCCCAGCATTTT
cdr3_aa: CASSLVGAGNQPQHF

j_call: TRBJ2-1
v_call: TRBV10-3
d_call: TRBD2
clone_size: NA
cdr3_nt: TGTGCCGCGGAGGGAGGGAGGTTCTACAATGAGCAGTTCTTC
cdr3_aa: CAAEGGRFYNEQFF

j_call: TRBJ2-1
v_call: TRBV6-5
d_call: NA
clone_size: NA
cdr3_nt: TGTGCCAGCAGTTACAGTACCAATGAGCAGTTCTTC
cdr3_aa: CASSYSTNEQFF

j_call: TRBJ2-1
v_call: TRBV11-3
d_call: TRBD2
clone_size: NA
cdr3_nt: TGTGCCAGCAGCATGAACTTAGCGGGCCGAAACAATGAGCAGTTCTTC
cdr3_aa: CASSMNLAGRNNEQFF

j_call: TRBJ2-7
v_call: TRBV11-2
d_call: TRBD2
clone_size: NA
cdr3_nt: TGTGCCAGCAGCCCGGCCCGGGGTAGCGGGAGGGCCTACGAGCAGTACTTC
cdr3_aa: CASSPARGSGRAYEQYF

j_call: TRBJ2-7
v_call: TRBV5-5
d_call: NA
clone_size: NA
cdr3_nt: TGTGCCAGCAGCTCAACCCGCGCGGGCGAGCAGTACTTC
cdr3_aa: CASSSTRAGEQYF

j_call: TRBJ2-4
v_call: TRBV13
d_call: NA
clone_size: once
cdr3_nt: TGTGCCAGCAGCTTTGGGAACATTCAGTACTTC
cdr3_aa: CASSFGNIQYF

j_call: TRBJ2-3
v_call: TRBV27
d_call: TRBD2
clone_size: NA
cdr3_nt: TGTGCCAGCAGTTTGGGGACTAGCGGGATGGATACGCAGTATTTT
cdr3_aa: CASSLGTSGMDTQYF

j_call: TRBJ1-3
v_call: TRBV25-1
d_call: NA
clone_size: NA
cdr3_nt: TGTGCCAGCAGTGATCCTAACTCTGGAAACACCATATATTTT
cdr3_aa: CASSDPNSGNTIYF

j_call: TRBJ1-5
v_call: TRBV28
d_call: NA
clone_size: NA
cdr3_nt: TGTGCCAGCAGCCACCCAGGACTCTCTAGCAATCAGCCCCAGCATTTT
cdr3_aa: CASSHPGLSSNQPQHF

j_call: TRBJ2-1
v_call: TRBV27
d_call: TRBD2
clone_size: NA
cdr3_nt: TGTGCCAGCAGTTTAGGGACTAGCGGGAGAGGGGGGTACGATGAGCAGTTCTTC
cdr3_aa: CASSLGTSGRGGYDEQFF

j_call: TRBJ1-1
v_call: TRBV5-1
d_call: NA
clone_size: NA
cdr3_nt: TGCGCCAGCACCCCGGGGGTGTTTATGAACACTGAAGCTTTCTTT
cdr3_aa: CASTPGVFMNTEAFF

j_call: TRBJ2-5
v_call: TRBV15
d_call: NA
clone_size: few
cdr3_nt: TGTGCCACCAGCAGAGCCGAAGAGTGGCTTGAAGAGACCCAGTACTTC
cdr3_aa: CATSRAEEWLEETQYF

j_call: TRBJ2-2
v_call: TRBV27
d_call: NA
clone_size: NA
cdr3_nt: TGTGCCAGCAGTTTCGGCAGGGGTGAGAACACCGGGGAGCTGTTTTTT
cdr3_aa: CASSFGRGENTGELFF

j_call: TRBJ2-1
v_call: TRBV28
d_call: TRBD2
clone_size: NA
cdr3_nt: TGTGCCAGCAGTTTACCTAGCGGGAACTTAGAGCAGTTCTTC
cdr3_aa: CASSLPSGNLEQFF

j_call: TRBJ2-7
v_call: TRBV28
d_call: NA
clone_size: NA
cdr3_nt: TGTGCCAGCAACCCGGGGACCTACGAGCAGTACTTC
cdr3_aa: CASNPGTYEQYF

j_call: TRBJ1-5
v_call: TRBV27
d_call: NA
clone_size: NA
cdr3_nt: TGTGCCAGCAGGAGCGGGACGGTCGGTTTCGAGCCCCAGCATTTT
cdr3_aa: CASRSGTVGFEPQHF

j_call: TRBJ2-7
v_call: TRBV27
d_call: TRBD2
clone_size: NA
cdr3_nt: TGTGCCAGCAGGCCCCTCGGACTAGCGGGGCATTACGAGCAGTACTTC
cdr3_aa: CASRPLGLAGHYEQYF

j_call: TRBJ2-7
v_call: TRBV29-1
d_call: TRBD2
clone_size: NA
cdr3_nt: TGCAGCGCTCGGACTAGCGGCTACGAGCAGTACTTC
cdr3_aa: CSARTSGYEQYF

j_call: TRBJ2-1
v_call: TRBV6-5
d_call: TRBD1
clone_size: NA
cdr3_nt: TGTGCCAGCAGACCAGGGGGCCTAACGACGGATGAGCAGTTCTTC
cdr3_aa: CASRPGGLTTDEQFF

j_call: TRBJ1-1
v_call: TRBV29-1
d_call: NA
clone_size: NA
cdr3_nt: TGCAGCGCCCCAGACGGGAACACTGAAGCTTTCTTT
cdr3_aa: CSAPDGNTEAFF

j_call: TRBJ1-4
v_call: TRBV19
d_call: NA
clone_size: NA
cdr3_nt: TGTGCCAGTAAGGGGGGCCGGGCGGTAGGAAATGAAAAACTGTTTTTT
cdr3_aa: CASKGGRAVGNEKLFF

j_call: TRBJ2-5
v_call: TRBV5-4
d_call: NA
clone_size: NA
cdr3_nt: TGTGCCAGCAGCTTGGAAAATGAATCGGAGACCCAGTACTTC
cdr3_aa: CASSLENESETQYF

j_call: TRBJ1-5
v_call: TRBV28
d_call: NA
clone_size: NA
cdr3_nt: TGTGCCAGTGGGGACGGATCAAATCAGCCCCAGCATTTT
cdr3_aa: CASGDGSNQPQHF

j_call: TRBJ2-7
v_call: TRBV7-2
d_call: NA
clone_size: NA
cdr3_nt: TGTGCCCCTAGTTCCCACGAGCAGTACTTC
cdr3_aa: CAPSSHEQYF

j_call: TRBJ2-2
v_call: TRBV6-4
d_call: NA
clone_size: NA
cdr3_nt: TGTGCCAGCAGTGACTCGGACTTCAACACCGGGGAGCTGTTTTTT
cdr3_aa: CASSDSDFNTGELFF

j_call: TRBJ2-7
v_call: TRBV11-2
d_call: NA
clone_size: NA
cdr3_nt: TGTGCCAGCAGCCTTAGACAGTGGGACTACGAGCAGTACTTC
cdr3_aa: CASSLRQWDYEQYF